This T cell receptor beta chain came from a study of blood T cell repertoires in COVID-19. This CDR3 comprises 14 residues. CDR1 is LGHDT, CDR2 YNNKEL, per germline (reference sequence). V lost 1 base and J lost 8; bases outside the gene matches: 7. Clones were read by immunoSEQ multiplex PCR, and TCRdb kept only the in-frame ones, dropping some. Of some 190,000 clones listed, roughly 82% are singletons. The sequencing input was peripheral blood. V is TRBV3-1 (or the pseudogene TRBV3-2) and J is TRBJ1-2, with 7 bases fitting TRBD1. The clonotype was recovered from a woman aged 55-69 years with COVID-19, enrolled during active disease. The CDR3 loop is CASSQANRGWGYTF. CDR3 in DNA: TGTGCCAGCAGCCAAGCCAACAGGGGTTGGGGCTACACCTTC.